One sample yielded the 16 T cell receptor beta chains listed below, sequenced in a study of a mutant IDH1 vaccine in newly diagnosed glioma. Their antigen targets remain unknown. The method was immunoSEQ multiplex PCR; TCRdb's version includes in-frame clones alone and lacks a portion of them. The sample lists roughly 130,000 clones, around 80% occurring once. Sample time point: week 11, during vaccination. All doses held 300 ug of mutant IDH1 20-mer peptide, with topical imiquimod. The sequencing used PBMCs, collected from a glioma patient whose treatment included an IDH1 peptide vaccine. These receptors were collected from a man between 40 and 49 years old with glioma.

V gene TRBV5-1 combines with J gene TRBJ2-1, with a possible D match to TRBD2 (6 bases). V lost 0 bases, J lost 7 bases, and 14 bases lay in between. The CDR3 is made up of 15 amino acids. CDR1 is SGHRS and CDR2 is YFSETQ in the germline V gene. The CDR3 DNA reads TGCGCCAGCAGCTTGGAAACGGGAGTGAAGAATGAGCAGTTCTTC. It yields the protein CASSLETGVKNEQFF.

In DNA form, the CDR3 reads TGTGCCAGCAGTGGGGACAGAGGGGACATTCAGTACTTC. This translates into CASSGDRGDIQYF. The genes are TRBV2 and TRBJ2-4; 7 bases match TRBD1. The CDR3 runs 13 residues. Germline CDR1 and CDR2: SNHLY and FYNNEI. Unmatched junction bases numbered 5, after V lost 4 bases and J lost 8 bases. The full variable domain, in which reference TRBV2 and TRBJ2-4 provide the parts outside the CDR3, is EPEVTQTPSHQVTQMGQEVILRCVPISNHLYFYWYRQILGQKVEFLVSFYNNEISEKSEIFDDQFSVERPDGSNFTLKIRSTKLEDSAMYFCASSGDRGDIQYFGAGTRLSVL.

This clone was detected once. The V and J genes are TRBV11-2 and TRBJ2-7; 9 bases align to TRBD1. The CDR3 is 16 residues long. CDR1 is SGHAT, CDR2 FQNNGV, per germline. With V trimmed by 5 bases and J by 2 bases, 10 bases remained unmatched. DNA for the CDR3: TGTGCCAGCAGCCTCTCCCGGGACAGGGAGACCTACGAGCAGTACTTC. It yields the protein CASSLSRDRETYEQYF. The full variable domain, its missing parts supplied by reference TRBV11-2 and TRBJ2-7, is EAGVAQSPRYKIIEKRQSVAFWCNPISGHATLYWYQQILGQGPKLLIQFQNNGVVDDSQLPKDRFSAERLKGVDSTLKIQPAKLEDSAVYLCASSLSRDRETYEQYFGPGTRLTVT.

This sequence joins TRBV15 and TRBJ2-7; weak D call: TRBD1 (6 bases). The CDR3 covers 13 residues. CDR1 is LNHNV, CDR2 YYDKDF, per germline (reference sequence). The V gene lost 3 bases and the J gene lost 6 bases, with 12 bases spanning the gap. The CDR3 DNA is TGTGCCACCAGCAGTGACAGGTTTCTCGAGCAGTACTTC. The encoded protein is CATSSDRFLEQYF.

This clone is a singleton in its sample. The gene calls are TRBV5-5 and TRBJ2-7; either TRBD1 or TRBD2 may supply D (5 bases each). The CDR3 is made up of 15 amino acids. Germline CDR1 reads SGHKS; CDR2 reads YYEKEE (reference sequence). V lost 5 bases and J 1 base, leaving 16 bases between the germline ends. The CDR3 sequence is CASRPGTPPSYEQYF. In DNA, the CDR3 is TGTGCCAGCAGGCCGGGGACCCCGCCGTCCTACGAGCAGTACTTC. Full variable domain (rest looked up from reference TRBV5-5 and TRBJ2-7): DAGVTQSPTHLIKTRGQQVTLRCSPISGHKSVSWYQQVLGQGPQFIFQYYEKEERGRGNFPDRFSARQFPNYSSELNVNALLLGDSALYLCASRPGTPPSYEQYFGPGTRLTVT.

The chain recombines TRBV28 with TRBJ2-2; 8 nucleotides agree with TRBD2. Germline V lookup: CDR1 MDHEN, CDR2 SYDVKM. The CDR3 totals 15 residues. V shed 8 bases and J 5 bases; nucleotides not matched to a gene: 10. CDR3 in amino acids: CASVHREGHTGELFF. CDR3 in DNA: TGTGCCAGCGTACACCGGGAGGGCCATACCGGGGAGCTGTTTTTT. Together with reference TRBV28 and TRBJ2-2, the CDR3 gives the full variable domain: DVKVTQSSRYLVKRTGEKVFLECVQDMDHENMFWYRQDPGLGLRLIYFSYDVKMKEKGDIPEGYSVSREKKERFSLILESASTNQTSMYLCASVHREGHTGELFFGEGSRLTVL.

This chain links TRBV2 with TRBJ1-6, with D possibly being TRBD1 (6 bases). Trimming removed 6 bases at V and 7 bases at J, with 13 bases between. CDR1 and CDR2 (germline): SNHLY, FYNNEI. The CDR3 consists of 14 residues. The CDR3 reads CASSAQGFNSPLHF. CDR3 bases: TGTGCCAGCAGCGCACAGGGTTTCAATTCACCCCTCCACTTT. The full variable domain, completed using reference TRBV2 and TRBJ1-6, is EPEVTQTPSHQVTQMGQEVILRCVPISNHLYFYWYRQILGQKVEFLVSFYNNEISEKSEIFDDQFSVERPDGSNFTLKIRSTKLEDSAMYFCASSAQGFNSPLHFGNGTRLTVT.

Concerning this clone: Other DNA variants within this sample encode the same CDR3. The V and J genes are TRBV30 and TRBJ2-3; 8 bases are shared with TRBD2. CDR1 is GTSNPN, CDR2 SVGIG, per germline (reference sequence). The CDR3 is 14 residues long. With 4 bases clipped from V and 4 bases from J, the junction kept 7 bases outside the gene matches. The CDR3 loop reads CAWIERERADTQYF. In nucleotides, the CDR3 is TGTGCCTGGATAGAGCGGGAGAGGGCAGATACGCAGTATTTT.

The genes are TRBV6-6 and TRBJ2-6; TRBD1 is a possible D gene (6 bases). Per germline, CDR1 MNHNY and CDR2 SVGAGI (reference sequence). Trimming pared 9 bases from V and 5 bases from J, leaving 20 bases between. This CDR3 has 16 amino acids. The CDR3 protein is CASSRQEALWANVLTF. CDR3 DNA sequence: TGTGCCAGTTCAAGACAGGAAGCTCTGTGGGCCAACGTCCTGACTTTC.

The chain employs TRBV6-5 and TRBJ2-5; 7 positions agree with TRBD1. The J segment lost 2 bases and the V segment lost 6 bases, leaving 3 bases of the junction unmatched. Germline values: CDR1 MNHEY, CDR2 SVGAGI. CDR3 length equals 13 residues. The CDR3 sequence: CASSRQGQETQYF. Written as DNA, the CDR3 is TGTGCCAGCAGCAGACAGGGACAAGAGACCCAGTACTTC.

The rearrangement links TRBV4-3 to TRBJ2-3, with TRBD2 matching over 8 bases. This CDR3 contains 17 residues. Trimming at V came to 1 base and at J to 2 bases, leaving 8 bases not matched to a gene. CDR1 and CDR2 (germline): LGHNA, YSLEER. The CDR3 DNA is TGCGCCAGCAGCCAAGGCATGGGACTAGAGCCCACAGATACGCAGTATTTT. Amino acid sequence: CASSQGMGLEPTDTQYF.

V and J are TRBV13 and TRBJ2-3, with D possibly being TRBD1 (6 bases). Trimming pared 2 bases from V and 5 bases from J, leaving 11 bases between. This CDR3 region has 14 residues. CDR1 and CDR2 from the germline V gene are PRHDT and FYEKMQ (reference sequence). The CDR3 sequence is CASSLRGSGDTQYF. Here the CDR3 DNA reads TGTGCCAGCAGCTTAAGGGGGAGTGGAGATACGCAGTATTTT.

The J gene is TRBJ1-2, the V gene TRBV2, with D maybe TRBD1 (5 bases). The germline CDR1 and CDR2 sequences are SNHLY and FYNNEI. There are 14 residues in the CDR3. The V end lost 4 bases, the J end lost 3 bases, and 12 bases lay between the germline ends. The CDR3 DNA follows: TGTGCCAGCAGTGGCGGGACGGAGTACTATGGCTACACCTTC. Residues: CASSGGTEYYGYTF.

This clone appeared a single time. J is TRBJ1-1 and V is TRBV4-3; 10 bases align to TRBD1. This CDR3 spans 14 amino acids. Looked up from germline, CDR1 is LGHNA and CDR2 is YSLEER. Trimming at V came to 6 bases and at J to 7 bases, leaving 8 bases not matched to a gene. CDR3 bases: TGCGCCAGCAGGCGTGGGACAGGGGTGAGTGAAGCTTTCTTT. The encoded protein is CASRRGTGVSEAFF.

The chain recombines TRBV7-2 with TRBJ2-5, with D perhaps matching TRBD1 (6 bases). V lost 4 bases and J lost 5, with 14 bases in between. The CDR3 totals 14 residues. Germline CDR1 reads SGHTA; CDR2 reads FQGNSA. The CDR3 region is CASSWDTLRETQYF. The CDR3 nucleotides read TGTGCCAGCAGCTGGGACACCCTTCGGGAGACCCAGTACTTC.

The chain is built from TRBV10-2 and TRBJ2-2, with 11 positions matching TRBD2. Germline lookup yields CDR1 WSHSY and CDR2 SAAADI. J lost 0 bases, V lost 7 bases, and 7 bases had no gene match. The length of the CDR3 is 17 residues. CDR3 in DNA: TGCGCCAGCAAGGAGCCGGGACTAGCGGCGAACACCGGGGAGCTGTTTTTT. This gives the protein CASKEPGLAANTGELFF.